This T cell receptor beta chain came from a study of cytomegalovirus exposure and HLA in healthy donors. PCR used 60 Vbeta primers and 13 Jbeta primers. Libraries were prepared by immunoSEQ multiplex PCR; TCRdb keeps only in-frame clonotypes and omits some of them. Of 90,000 to 120,000 clones in the sample, roughly three quarters were seen once. V lost 7 bases and J lost 6; bases outside the gene matches: 8. This CDR3 is 13 amino acids long. CDR1 is LNHDA, CDR2 SQIVND, per germline (reference sequence). General study points: Reports indicate that TCR beta sequences accurately predicted the HLA-A and HLA-B alleles of most subjects.

A word on this clone: What it recognizes is unknown.

The chain joins TRBV19 to TRBJ1-2; 7 bases fit TRBD1. Sequencing used PBMCs. The source is a man aged 18-30 years in good health and CMV-seronegative. CDR3 nucleotide sequence: TGTGCCAGTACCTCGACAGGGTATGATGGCTACACCTTC. Amino acid sequence: CASTSTGYDGYTF. The full variable domain, rest sourced from reference TRBV19 and TRBJ1-2, is DGGITQSPKYLFRKEGQNVTLSCEQNLNHDAMYWYRQDPGQGLRLIYYSQIVNDFQKGDIAEGYSVSREKKESFPLTVTSAQKNPTAFYLCASTSTGYDGYTFGSGTRLTVV.